These T cell receptor beta chains were read from a single sample in a study of PD-1 blockade in classical Hodgkin lymphoma. The method was immunoSEQ multiplex PCR; TCRdb's version includes in-frame clones alone and lacks a portion of them. There are 6,500 to 8,500 clones in the sample; approximately 86% occur only once, and 35% to 45% lies in the top ten. The sample was peripheral blood mononuclear cells (PBMCs), taken before the fourth cycle of nivolumab. These receptors were collected from a human donor with classical Hodgkin lymphoma. CDR3s include the opening cysteine and the closing phenylalanine or tryptophan. Fields, in order: V gene, D gene, clone size, J gene, CDR3 protein, CDR3 DNA. The D gene is left open where the match is weak. Only part of the rows carry a size: once, few, many, or a class if the clone is expanded.

V gene: TRBV5-1; D gene: NA; clone size: once; J gene: TRBJ1-2; CDR3 protein: CASSLEGGRASTNYGYTF; CDR3 DNA: TGCGCCAGCAGCTTGGAAGGTGGAAGGGCCTCCACTAACTATGGCTACACCTTC
V gene: TRBV5-4; D gene: TRBD1; clone size: NA; J gene: TRBJ2-1; CDR3 protein: CASSGPLRDRERNEQFF; CDR3 DNA: TGTGCCAGCAGCGGCCCCTTGCGGGACAGGGAAAGAAATGAGCAGTTCTTC
V gene: TRBV28; D gene: NA; clone size: NA; J gene: TRBJ1-1; CDR3 protein: CASSLFGRQEGAFF; CDR3 DNA: TGTGCCAGCAGTTTATTCGGCAGGCAGGAGGGGGCTTTCTTT
V gene: TRBV29-1; D gene: NA; clone size: NA; J gene: TRBJ1-3; CDR3 protein: CSVEGAQPNTIYF; CDR3 DNA: TGCAGCGTTGAAGGGGCTCAGCCCAACACCATATATTTT
V gene: TRBV7-2; D gene: TRBD1; clone size: NA; J gene: TRBJ1-1; CDR3 protein: CASSSYIGQVEKGTEAFF; CDR3 DNA: TGTGCCAGCAGCTCCTATATTGGACAGGTCGAAAAGGGAACTGAAGCTTTCTTT
V gene: TRBV5-1; D gene: NA; clone size: few; J gene: TRBJ1-1; CDR3 protein: CASSVSSQGTEAFF; CDR3 DNA: TGCGCCAGCAGCGTGAGCTCGCAGGGCACTGAAGCTTTCTTT
V gene: TRBV6-1; D gene: NA; clone size: NA; J gene: TRBJ1-1; CDR3 protein: CASRLQFGLNTEAFF; CDR3 DNA: TGTGCCAGCAGGTTACAATTTGGGCTCAACACTGAAGCTTTCTTT
V gene: TRBV5-1; D gene: NA; clone size: NA; J gene: TRBJ1-6; CDR3 protein: CASSFDPSVGNNSPLHF; CDR3 DNA: TGCGCCAGCAGCTTTGACCCCAGTGTTGGGAATAATTCACCCCTCCACTTT
V gene: TRBV7-8; D gene: NA; clone size: few; J gene: TRBJ2-5; CDR3 protein: CASSSYRVGPVETQYF; CDR3 DNA: TGTGCCAGCAGCTCCTACAGGGTAGGGCCTGTGGAGACCCAGTACTTC
V gene: TRBV7-9; D gene: NA; clone size: NA; J gene: TRBJ1-5; CDR3 protein: CASSFIPPGDTYSNQPQHF; CDR3 DNA: TGTGCCAGCAGCTTTATACCCCCGGGGGACACATATAGCAATCAGCCCCAGCATTTT
V gene: TRBV7-2; D gene: NA; clone size: NA; J gene: TRBJ1-1; CDR3 protein: CASSMGRYYTEAFF; CDR3 DNA: TGTGCCAGCAGCATGGGACGGTATTACACTGAAGCTTTCTTT
V gene: TRBV2; D gene: TRBD2; clone size: NA; J gene: TRBJ2-3; CDR3 protein: CASSPTSGSYVYF; CDR3 DNA: TGTGCCAGCAGTCCCACTAGCGGCTCCTATGTGTATTTT
V gene: TRBV27; D gene: NA; clone size: NA; J gene: TRBJ1-5; CDR3 protein: CASSLSISGNSNQPQHF; CDR3 DNA: TGTGCCAGCAGTTTATCTATCTCGGGGAATAGCAATCAGCCCCAGCATTTT
V gene: TRBV5-6; D gene: NA; clone size: few; J gene: TRBJ1-1; CDR3 protein: CASSIKGGTEAFF; CDR3 DNA: TGTGCCAGCAGCATAAAGGGAGGCACTGAAGCTTTCTTT
V gene: TRBV6-6; D gene: NA; clone size: once; J gene: TRBJ2-1; CDR3 protein: CASSSGAYNEQFF; CDR3 DNA: TGTGCCAGCAGCTCAGGGGCCTACAATGAGCAGTTCTTC
V gene: TRBV4-1; D gene: NA; clone size: NA; J gene: TRBJ2-3; CDR3 protein: CASSQVPPSGTQYF; CDR3 DNA: TGCGCCAGCAGCCAAGTCCCTCCCTCGGGTACGCAGTATTTT
V gene: TRBV18; D gene: TRBD1; clone size: NA; J gene: TRBJ1-1; CDR3 protein: CASSPLPGQGKGYPEAFF; CDR3 DNA: TGTGCCAGCTCGCCTTTACCGGGACAGGGTAAGGGCTACCCTGAAGCTTTCTTT
V gene: TRBV4-1; D gene: TRBD2; clone size: NA; J gene: TRBJ2-5; CDR3 protein: CASSHSPRGASGQETQYF; CDR3 DNA: TGCGCCAGCAGCCATTCCCCCCGCGGGGCTAGCGGTCAAGAGACCCAGTACTTC
V gene: TRBV27; D gene: NA; clone size: NA; J gene: TRBJ1-2; CDR3 protein: CASSSSGEVYGYTF; CDR3 DNA: TGTGCCAGCAGTTCCTCAGGGGAGGTCTATGGCTACACCTTC
V gene: TRBV19; D gene: NA; clone size: once; J gene: TRBJ1-5; CDR3 protein: CASKFSGAGHQPQHF; CDR3 DNA: TGTGCCAGTAAGTTTTCCGGGGCGGGCCATCAGCCCCAGCATTTT
V gene: TRBV9; D gene: NA; clone size: NA; J gene: TRBJ2-5; CDR3 protein: CASSSYQETQYF; CDR3 DNA: TGTGCCAGCAGCTCTTACCAAGAGACCCAGTACTTC
V gene: TRBV6-5; D gene: NA; clone size: NA; J gene: TRBJ1-1; CDR3 protein: CASRRSEAMNTEAFF; CDR3 DNA: TGTGCCAGCAGGAGGAGTGAAGCCATGAACACTGAAGCTTTCTTT
V gene: TRBV10-1; D gene: TRBD1; clone size: NA; J gene: TRBJ2-1; CDR3 protein: CASGGTGPNEQFF; CDR3 DNA: TGCGCCAGCGGGGGGACAGGACCCAATGAGCAGTTCTTC
V gene: TRBV19; D gene: NA; clone size: NA; J gene: TRBJ2-2; CDR3 protein: CASSIQGTGELFF; CDR3 DNA: TGTGCCAGTAGTATTCAGGGGACCGGGGAGCTGTTTTTT
V gene: TRBV28; D gene: TRBD2; clone size: NA; J gene: TRBJ2-1; CDR3 protein: CASSGTSGDSYNEQFF; CDR3 DNA: TGTGCCAGCAGCGGAACTAGCGGCGACTCCTACAATGAGCAGTTCTTC
V gene: TRBV6-4; D gene: TRBD2; clone size: NA; J gene: TRBJ2-1; CDR3 protein: CASRPRLAGAMDEQFF; CDR3 DNA: TGTGCCAGCAGACCTCGACTAGCTGGAGCAATGGATGAGCAGTTCTTC
V gene: TRBV5-1; D gene: NA; clone size: NA; J gene: TRBJ2-1; CDR3 protein: CASSLAASSYNEQFF; CDR3 DNA: TGCGCCAGCAGCTTGGCGGCAAGCTCCTACAATGAGCAGTTCTTC
V gene: TRBV6-5; D gene: TRBD1; clone size: NA; J gene: TRBJ1-4; CDR3 protein: CASSKQGWSEKLFF; CDR3 DNA: TGTGCCAGCAGTAAACAGGGGTGGAGTGAAAAACTGTTTTTT
V gene: TRBV7-9; D gene: NA; clone size: NA; J gene: TRBJ2-2; CDR3 protein: CASSLLATYYGELFF; CDR3 DNA: TGTGCCAGCAGCTTGTTGGCGACGTATTACGGGGAGCTGTTTTTT
V gene: TRBV6-6; D gene: NA; clone size: NA; J gene: TRBJ1-2; CDR3 protein: CASSTGWRNYGYTF; CDR3 DNA: TGTGCCAGCAGCACGGGATGGAGGAACTATGGCTACACCTTC
V gene: TRBV9; D gene: NA; clone size: NA; J gene: TRBJ2-3; CDR3 protein: CASSVLSEFTDTQYF; CDR3 DNA: TGTGCCAGCAGCGTATTGAGTGAATTCACAGATACGCAGTATTTT
V gene: TRBV27; D gene: NA; clone size: NA; J gene: TRBJ1-6; CDR3 protein: CASRNLYRKGANSPLHF; CDR3 DNA: TGTGCCAGCAGGAACCTATACAGAAAAGGGGCCAATTCACCCCTCCACTTT
V gene: TRBV11-1; D gene: NA; clone size: NA; J gene: TRBJ1-1; CDR3 protein: CASRAYGTEAFF; CDR3 DNA: TGTGCCAGCAGGGCTTACGGGACTGAAGCTTTCTTT
V gene: TRBV21-1; D gene: NA; clone size: NA; J gene: TRBJ2-5; CDR3 protein: CASTYLRQRNLQETQYF; CDR3 DNA: TGTGCCAGCACCTACCTTCGACAGCGGAACCTCCAAGAGACCCAGTACTTC
V gene: TRBV19; D gene: NA; clone size: NA; J gene: TRBJ2-3; CDR3 protein: CASSTLGLGDGTQYF; CDR3 DNA: TGTGCCAGTAGTACCCTGGGTCTTGGGGATGGTACGCAGTATTTT
V gene: TRBV18; D gene: NA; clone size: NA; J gene: TRBJ2-1; CDR3 protein: CASSPPMSNEQFF; CDR3 DNA: TGTGCCAGCTCACCACCGATGAGCAATGAGCAGTTCTTC
V gene: TRBV11-2; D gene: TRBD1; clone size: NA; J gene: TRBJ2-1; CDR3 protein: CASTPRGQGEQFF; CDR3 DNA: TGTGCCAGCACCCCAAGGGGGCAAGGAGAGCAGTTCTTC
V gene: TRBV19; D gene: NA; clone size: NA; J gene: TRBJ1-5; CDR3 protein: CASSIDRDQPQHF; CDR3 DNA: TGTGCCAGTAGTATAGATAGGGATCAGCCCCAGCATTTT
V gene: TRBV29-1; D gene: NA; clone size: once; J gene: TRBJ2-6; CDR3 protein: CSALQGGRAGANVLTF; CDR3 DNA: TGCAGCGCCCTCCAGGGGGGTAGAGCTGGGGCCAACGTCCTGACTTTC
V gene: TRBV12-5; D gene: NA; clone size: NA; J gene: TRBJ2-6; CDR3 protein: CASATGYGANVLTF; CDR3 DNA: TGTGCTAGTGCCACAGGCTACGGGGCCAACGTCCTGACTTTC
V gene: TRBV4-2; D gene: NA; clone size: NA; J gene: TRBJ1-1; CDR3 protein: CASILARGGANTEAFF; CDR3 DNA: TGTGCCAGCATCCTCGCCCGGGGCGGGGCGAACACTGAAGCTTTCTTT
V gene: TRBV19; D gene: NA; clone size: NA; J gene: TRBJ1-5; CDR3 protein: CASSNGRGRNQPQHF; CDR3 DNA: TGTGCCAGTAGTAACGGTAGGGGACGAAATCAGCCCCAGCATTTT